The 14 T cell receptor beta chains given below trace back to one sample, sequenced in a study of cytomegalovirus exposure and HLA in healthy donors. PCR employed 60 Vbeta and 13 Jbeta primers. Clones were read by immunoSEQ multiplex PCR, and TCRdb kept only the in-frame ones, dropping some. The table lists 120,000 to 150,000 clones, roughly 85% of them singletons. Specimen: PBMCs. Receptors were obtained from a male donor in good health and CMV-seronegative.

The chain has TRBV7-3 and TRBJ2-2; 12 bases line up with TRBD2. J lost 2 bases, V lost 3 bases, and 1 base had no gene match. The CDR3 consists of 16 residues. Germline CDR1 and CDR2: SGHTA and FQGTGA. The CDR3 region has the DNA TGTGCCAGCAGCTTCGGACTAGCGGGAAACACCGGGGAGCTGTTTTTT. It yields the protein CASSFGLAGNTGELFF.

CDR3 residues: CASSPIGTSGSSEQFF. The CDR3 nucleotides read TGTGCCAGCAGCCCAATAGGGACTAGCGGGAGCAGTGAGCAGTTCTTC. The genes are TRBV4-2 and TRBJ2-1, with 14 bases lining up with TRBD2. The junction had 8 bases not matched to a gene; V was cut back by 4 bases and J by 9 bases. Per germline, CDR1 LGHNA and CDR2 YNFKEQ. The CDR3 runs 16 residues.

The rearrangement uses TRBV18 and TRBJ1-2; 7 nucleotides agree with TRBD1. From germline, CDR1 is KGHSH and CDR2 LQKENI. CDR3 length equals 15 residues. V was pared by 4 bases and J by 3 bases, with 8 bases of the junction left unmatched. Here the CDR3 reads CASSLIQGEDYGYTF. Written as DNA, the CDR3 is TGTGCCAGCTCACTCATTCAGGGGGAGGACTATGGCTACACCTTC.

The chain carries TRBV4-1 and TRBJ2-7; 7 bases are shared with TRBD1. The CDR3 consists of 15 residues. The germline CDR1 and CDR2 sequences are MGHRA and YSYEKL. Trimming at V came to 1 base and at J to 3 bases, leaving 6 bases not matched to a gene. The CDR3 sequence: CASSQGYDRVYEQYF. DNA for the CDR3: TGCGCCAGCAGCCAAGGCTACGACAGGGTCTACGAGCAGTACTTC.

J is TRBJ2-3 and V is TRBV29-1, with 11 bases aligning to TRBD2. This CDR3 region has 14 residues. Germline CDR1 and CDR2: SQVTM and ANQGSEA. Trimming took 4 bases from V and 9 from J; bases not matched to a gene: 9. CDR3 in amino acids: CSVGTSGSLGTQYF. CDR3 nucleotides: TGCAGCGTTGGAACTAGCGGGAGCCTAGGGACGCAGTATTTT.

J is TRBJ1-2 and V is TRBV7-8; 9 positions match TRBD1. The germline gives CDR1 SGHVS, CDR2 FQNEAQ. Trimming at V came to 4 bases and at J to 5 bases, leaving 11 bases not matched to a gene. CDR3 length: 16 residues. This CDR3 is CASSSLTGGSRYGYTF. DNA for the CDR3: TGTGCCAGCAGCTCGCTAACAGGGGGCTCTCGGTATGGCTACACCTTC.

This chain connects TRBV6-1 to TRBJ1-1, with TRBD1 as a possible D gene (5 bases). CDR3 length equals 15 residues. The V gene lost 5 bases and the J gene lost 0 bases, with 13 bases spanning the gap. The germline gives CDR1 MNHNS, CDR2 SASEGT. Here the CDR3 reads CASSPMRGMNTEAFF. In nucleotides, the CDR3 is TGTGCCAGCAGTCCTATGCGGGGCATGAACACTGAAGCTTTCTTT.

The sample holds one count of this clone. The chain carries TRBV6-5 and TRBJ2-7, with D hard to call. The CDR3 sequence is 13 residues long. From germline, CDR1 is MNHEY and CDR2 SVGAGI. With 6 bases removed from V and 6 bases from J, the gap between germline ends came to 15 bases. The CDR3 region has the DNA TGTGCCAGCAGGGGCTTATTATTCGCCGAGCAGTACTTC. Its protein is CASRGLLFAEQYF.

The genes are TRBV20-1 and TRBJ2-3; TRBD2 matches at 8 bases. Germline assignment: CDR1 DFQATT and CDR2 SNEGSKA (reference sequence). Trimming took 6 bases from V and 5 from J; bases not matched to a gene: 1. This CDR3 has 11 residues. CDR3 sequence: CSAGGVDTQYF. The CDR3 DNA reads TGCAGTGCCGGGGGGGTAGATACGCAGTATTTT.

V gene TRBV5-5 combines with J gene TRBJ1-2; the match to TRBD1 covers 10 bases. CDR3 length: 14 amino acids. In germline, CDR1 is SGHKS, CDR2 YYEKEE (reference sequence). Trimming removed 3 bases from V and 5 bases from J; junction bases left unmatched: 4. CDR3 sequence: CASSSGTGVYGYTF. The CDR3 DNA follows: TGTGCCAGCAGCTCCGGGACAGGGGTGTATGGCTACACCTTC.

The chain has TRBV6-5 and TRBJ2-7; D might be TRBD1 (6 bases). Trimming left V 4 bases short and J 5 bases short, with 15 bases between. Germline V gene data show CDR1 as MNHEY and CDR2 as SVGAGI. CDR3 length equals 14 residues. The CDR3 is CASSSTTGTHEQYF. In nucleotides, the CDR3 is TGTGCCAGCAGTTCTACGACAGGTACCCACGAGCAGTACTTC.

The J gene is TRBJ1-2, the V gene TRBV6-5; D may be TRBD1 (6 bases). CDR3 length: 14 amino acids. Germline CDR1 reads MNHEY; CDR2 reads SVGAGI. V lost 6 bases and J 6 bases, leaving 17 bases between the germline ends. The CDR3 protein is CASSPPQGRNGYTF. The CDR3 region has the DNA TGTGCCAGCAGCCCACCTCAGGGGAGAAATGGCTACACCTTC.

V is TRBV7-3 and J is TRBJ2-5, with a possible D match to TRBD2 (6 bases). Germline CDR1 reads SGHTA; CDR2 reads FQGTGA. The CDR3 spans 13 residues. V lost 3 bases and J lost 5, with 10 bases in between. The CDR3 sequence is CASSFDRGETQYF. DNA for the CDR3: TGTGCCAGCAGCTTTGATCGGGGGGAGACCCAGTACTTC. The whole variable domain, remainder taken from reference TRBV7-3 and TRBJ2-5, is GAGVSQTPSNKVTEKGKYVELRCDPISGHTALYWYRQSLGQGPEFLIYFQGTGAADDSGLPNDRFFAVRPEGSVSTLKIQRTERGDSAVYLCASSFDRGETQYFGPGTRLLVL.

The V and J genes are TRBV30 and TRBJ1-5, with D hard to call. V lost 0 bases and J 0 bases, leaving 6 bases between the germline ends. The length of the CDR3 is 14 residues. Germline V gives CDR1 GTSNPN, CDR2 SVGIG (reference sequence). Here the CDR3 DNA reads TGTGCCTGGAGTGTACTGAGTAGCAATCAGCCCCAGCATTTT. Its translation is CAWSVLSSNQPQHF.